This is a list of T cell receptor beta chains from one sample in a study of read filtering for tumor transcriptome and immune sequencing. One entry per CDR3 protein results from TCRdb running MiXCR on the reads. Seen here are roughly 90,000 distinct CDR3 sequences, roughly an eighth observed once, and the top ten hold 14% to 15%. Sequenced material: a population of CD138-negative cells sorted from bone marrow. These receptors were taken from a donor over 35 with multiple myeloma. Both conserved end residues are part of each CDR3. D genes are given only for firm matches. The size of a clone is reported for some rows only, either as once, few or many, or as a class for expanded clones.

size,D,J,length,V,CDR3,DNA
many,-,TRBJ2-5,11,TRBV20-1,CSATPGETQYF,TGCAGTGCCACGCCGGGGGAGACCCAGTACTTC
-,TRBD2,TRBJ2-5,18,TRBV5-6,CASSPTGTSASDQETQYF,TGTGCCAGCAGCCCTACCGGGACTAGCGCGAGCGACCAAGAGACCCAGTACTTC
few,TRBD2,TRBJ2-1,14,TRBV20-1,CSARRTSSYNEQFF,TGCAGTGCTAGACGGACTAGCAGCTACAATGAGCAGTTCTTC
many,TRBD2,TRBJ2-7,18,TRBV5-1,CASSLVPSGSKESYEQYF,TGCGCCAGCAGCTTGGTCCCTAGCGGGAGTAAGGAGTCCTACGAGCAGTACTTC
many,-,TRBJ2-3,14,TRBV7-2,CASSTRLGADTQYF,TGTGCCAGCAGCACCAGACTGGGGGCAGATACGCAGTATTTT
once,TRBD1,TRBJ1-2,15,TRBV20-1,CSARARQGANYGYTF,TGCAGTGCTAGAGCAAGGCAGGGGGCCAACTATGGCTACACCTTC
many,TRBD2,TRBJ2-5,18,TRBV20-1,CSASIDGLAGGFQETQYF,TGCAGTGCTAGCATCGACGGACTAGCGGGAGGTTTCCAAGAGACCCAGTACTTC
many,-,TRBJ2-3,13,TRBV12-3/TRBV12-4,CASREAATDTQYF,TGTGCCAGCAGAGAAGCGGCGACAGATACGCAGTATTTT
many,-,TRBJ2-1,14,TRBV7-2,CASSPPGSYNEQFF,TGTGCCAGCAGCCCGCCCGGATCCTACAATGAGCAGTTCTTC
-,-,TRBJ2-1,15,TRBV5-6,CASSLDAGPYNEQFF,TGTGCCAGCAGCTTGGATGCGGGACCCTACAATGAGCAGTTCTTC
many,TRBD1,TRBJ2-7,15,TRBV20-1,CSAPRGTGADYEQYF,TGCAGTGCCCCAAGGGGGACAGGGGCGGACTACGAGCAGTACTTC
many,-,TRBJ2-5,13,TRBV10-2,CASSDPGAETQYF,TGCGCCAGCAGTGACCCGGGGGCGGAGACCCAGTACTTC
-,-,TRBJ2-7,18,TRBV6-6,CASTYPQSSGKGDYEQYF,TGTGCCAGCACTTACCCTCAGTCATCCGGGAAGGGTGATTACGAGCAGTACTTC
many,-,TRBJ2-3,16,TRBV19,CASSIPGGASADTQYF,TGTGCCAGTAGTATCCCCGGCGGGGCGTCTGCAGATACGCAGTATTTT
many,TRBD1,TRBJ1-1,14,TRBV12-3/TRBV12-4,CASSLGTGVGEAFF,TGTGCCAGCAGTTTAGGGACAGGGGTCGGTGAAGCTTTCTTT
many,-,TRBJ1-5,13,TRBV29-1,CSVVMAPNQPQHF,TGCAGCGTTGTGATGGCCCCAAATCAGCCCCAGCATTTT
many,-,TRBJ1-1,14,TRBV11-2,CASSLGVGSTEAFF,TGTGCCAGCAGCTTAGGTGTGGGGTCCACTGAAGCTTTCTTT
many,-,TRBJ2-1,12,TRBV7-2,CASSPSFNEQFF,TGTGCCAGCAGCCCCAGCTTCAATGAGCAGTTCTTC
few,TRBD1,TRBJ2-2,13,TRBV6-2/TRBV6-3,CASKTGGPGELFF,TGTGCCAGCAAGACAGGGGGCCCCGGGGAGCTGTTTTTT
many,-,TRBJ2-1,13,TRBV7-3,CASSLMRRGEQFF,TGTGCCAGCAGCTTAATGAGGCGGGGTGAGCAGTTCTTC
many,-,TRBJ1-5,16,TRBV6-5,CASSRTGPLGNQPQHF,TGTGCCAGCAGCCGAACAGGGCCTCTGGGCAATCAGCCCCAGCATTTT
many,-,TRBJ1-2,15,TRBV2,CASSEADSATYGYTF,TGTGCCAGCAGTGAAGCTGACAGTGCCACCTATGGCTACACCTTC
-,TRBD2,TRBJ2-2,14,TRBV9,CASSVRGEAGELFF,TGTGCCAGCAGCGTACGGGGGGAAGCCGGGGAGCTGTTTTTT
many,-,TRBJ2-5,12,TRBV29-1,CSVSTGRETQYF,TGCAGCGTTTCGACAGGGAGGGAGACCCAGTACTTC
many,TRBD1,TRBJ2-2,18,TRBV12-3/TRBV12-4,CASTIGQGRILNTGELFF,TGTGCCAGCACCATAGGACAGGGTCGAATACTTAACACCGGGGAGCTGTTTTTT
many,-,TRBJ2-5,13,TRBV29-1,CSVESSHQGAQYF,TGCAGCGTTGAATCCAGCCATCAAGGGGCCCAGTACTTC
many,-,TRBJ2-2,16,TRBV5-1,CASSLVPASNTGELFF,TGCGCCAGCAGCTTGGTCCCAGCGTCGAACACCGGGGAGCTGTTTTTT
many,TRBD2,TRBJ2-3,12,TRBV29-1,CSVRREADTQYF,TGCAGCGTTCGGCGGGAGGCAGATACGCAGTATTTT
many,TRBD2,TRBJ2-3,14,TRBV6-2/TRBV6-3,CASSSGLAGDTQYF,TGTGCCAGCAGTTCCGGACTAGCGGGAGATACGCAGTATTTT
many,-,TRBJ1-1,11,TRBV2,CASSDGGLAFF,TGTGCCAGCAGTGACGGGGGTTTAGCTTTCTTT
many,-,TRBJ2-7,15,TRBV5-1,CASSFDPKGSYEQYF,TGCGCCAGCAGCTTTGATCCCAAGGGATCCTACGAGCAGTACTTC
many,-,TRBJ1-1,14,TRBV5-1,CASNFDRPSTEAFF,TGCGCCAGCAATTTCGACAGGCCAAGCACTGAAGCTTTCTTT
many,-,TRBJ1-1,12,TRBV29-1,CSVGDGRPEAFF,TGCAGCGTTGGGGATGGCAGACCTGAAGCTTTCTTT
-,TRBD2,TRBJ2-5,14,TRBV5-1,CASSWERETETQYF,TGCGCCAGCAGTTGGGAGCGGGAGACAGAGACCCAGTACTTC
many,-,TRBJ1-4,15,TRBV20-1,CSARRPWEVDEKLFF,TGCAGTGCTAGAAGACCTTGGGAGGTGGATGAAAAACTGTTTTTT
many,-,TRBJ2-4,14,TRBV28,CASSLAPAKNIQYF,TGTGCCAGCAGTTTGGCCCCAGCCAAAAACATTCAGTACTTC
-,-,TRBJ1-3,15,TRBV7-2,CASSLNSGAGNPIYF,TGTGCCAGCAGCTTAAACTCAGGGGCAGGAAACCCCATATATTTT
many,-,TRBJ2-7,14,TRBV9,CASSVGGSSYEQYF,TGTGCCAGCAGCGTAGGAGGGAGCTCCTACGAGCAGTACTTC
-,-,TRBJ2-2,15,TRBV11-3,CASSGQRSYTGELFF,TGTGCCAGCTCCGGCCAGCGGAGTTACACCGGGGAGCTGTTTTTT
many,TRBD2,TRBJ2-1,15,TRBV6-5,CASSKGLAGKGEQFF,TGTGCCAGCAGTAAGGGACTAGCGGGAAAGGGTGAGCAGTTCTTC
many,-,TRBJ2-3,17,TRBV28,CASPPPQRGSWGDTQYF,TGTGCCAGCCCCCCCCCTCAGAGGGGCAGTTGGGGAGATACGCAGTATTTT
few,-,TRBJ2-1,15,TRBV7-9,CASSPTTPSYNEQFF,TGTGCCAGCAGCCCGACAACTCCTTCCTACAATGAGCAGTTCTTC
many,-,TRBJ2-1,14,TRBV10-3,CAIRSSGPYNEQFF,TGTGCCATCAGATCCAGCGGCCCCTACAATGAGCAGTTCTTC
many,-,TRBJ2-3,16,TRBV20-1,CSARDLIRDPTDTQYF,TGCAGTGCTAGAGATCTCATACGGGATCCCACAGATACGCAGTATTTT
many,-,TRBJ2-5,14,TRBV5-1,CASSSGTASGTQYF,TGCGCCAGCAGCTCCGGGACGGCCAGCGGGACCCAGTACTTC
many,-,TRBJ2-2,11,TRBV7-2,CASSLIGELFF,TGTGCCAGCAGCTTAATCGGGGAGCTGTTTTTT